The 24 T cell receptor beta chains in this list originate from one sample, sequenced in a study of shared clonotypes between healthy human individuals. CD8 cells regarded as naive lacked CD45RO, were positively chosen for CCR7, and omitted terminally differentiated effector memory CD45RA+ cells. Profiling relied on immunoSEQ multiplex PCR, and the TCRdb table lists in-frame clones only, not all of them. The table records hundreds of thousands of clones, around 96% of them present only once. Sequenced sample: naive CD8+ T cells sorted from blood. The receptors were gathered from a man aged 30 to 45 in good health.

The chain uses TRBV29-1 and TRBJ2-7; 8 bases match TRBD2. V was pared by 0 bases and J by 2 bases, with 9 bases of the junction left unmatched. Looked up from germline, CDR1 is SQVTM and CDR2 is ANQGSEA. The CDR3 is made up of 16 amino acids. The CDR3 DNA follows: TGCAGCGTTGAAGATTCAGGGACGGGAGGGACCTACGAGCAGTACTTC. Protein sequence: CSVEDSGTGGTYEQYF.

The chain is built from TRBV7-2 and TRBJ2-7; 7 positions agree with TRBD2. Germline-derived CDR1 and CDR2 are SGHTA and FQGNSA. V was clipped by 4 bases and J by 5 bases; unmatched bases: 5. The CDR3 length is 13 residues. This chain's CDR3 is CASSSGLTDEQYF. The CDR3 coding sequence is TGTGCCAGCAGCTCGGGACTAACGGACGAGCAGTACTTC. Complete variable domain (other parts from reference TRBV7-2 and TRBJ2-7): GAGVSQSPSNKVTEKGKDVELRCDPISGHTALYWYRQSLGQGLEFLIYFQGNSAPDKSGLPSDRFSAERTGGSVSTLTIQRTQQEDSAVYLCASSSGLTDEQYFGPGTRLTVT.

The chain joins TRBV11-3 to TRBJ1-1; no clear D gene. Germline CDR1 is SGHNT and CDR2 is YENEEA. The CDR3 contains 13 residues. The germline V and J ends were trimmed by 3 bases and 1 base, with 6 bases remaining between them. CDR3 in amino acids: CASSFGKNTEAFF. The DNA of the CDR3 is TGTGCCAGCAGCTTCGGCAAGAACACTGAAGCTTTCTTT.

V is TRBV4-1 and J is TRBJ2-3; the D is unclear. The germline gives CDR1 MGHRA, CDR2 YSYEKL. V was trimmed by 4 bases and J by 0 bases, leaving 14 bases between them. This CDR3 has 16 residues. The CDR3 loop reads CASSRPQGTSTDTQYF. Here the CDR3 DNA reads TGCGCCAGCAGCCGACCCCAAGGAACTAGCACAGATACGCAGTATTTT.

The J gene is TRBJ1-2, the V gene TRBV27, with a tentative D call TRBD1 (6 bases). Trimming took 2 bases from V and 2 from J, leaving 15 bases between them. Germline CDR1 MNHEY, CDR2 SMNVEV (reference sequence). The CDR3 totals 16 residues. In DNA form, the CDR3 reads TGTGCCAGCAGTTTACTATCGACAGGCGGAAACTATGGCTACACCTTC. This gives the protein CASSLLSTGGNYGYTF.

The chain employs TRBV29-1 and TRBJ2-2, with D possibly TRBD2 on 6 matching bases. This CDR3 contains 16 residues. In germline, CDR1 is SQVTM, CDR2 ANQGSEA. V lost 7 bases and J lost 7, with 25 bases in between. CDR3 DNA: TGCAGCGCTCGCCCCGGGACGCCGGAGGGTAGCGGGGAGCTGTTTTTT. As protein: CSARPGTPEGSGELFF.

The chain joins TRBV11-2 to TRBJ2-1; D call uncertain. Trimming took 5 bases from V and 10 from J, leaving 18 bases between them. This CDR3 is 14 amino acids long. The germline V gene has CDR1 SGHAT and CDR2 FQNNGV. This CDR3 reads CASSQIRERLEQFF. The CDR3 nucleotides read TGTGCCAGCAGCCAGATAAGAGAGCGTCTCGAGCAGTTCTTC.

The chain carries TRBV2 and TRBJ2-7; 9 positions match TRBD2. V was pared by 6 bases and J by 6 bases, with 12 bases of the junction left unmatched. Germline CDR1 reads SNHLY; CDR2 reads FYNNEI. The CDR3 loop spans 15 amino acids. The CDR3 loop is CASRTLSSGSGEQYF. The CDR3 bases are TGTGCCAGCAGGACCTTAAGTAGCGGGAGTGGCGAGCAGTACTTC.

V and J are TRBV27 and TRBJ1-5; TRBD1 matches at 7 bases. V lost 6 bases to trimming and J lost 6 bases; unmatched junction nucleotides: 20. The CDR3 loop spans 18 amino acids. The germline V gene has CDR1 MNHEY and CDR2 SMNVEV (reference sequence). In nucleotides, the CDR3 is TGTGCCAGCAGCCGAGGAGGGGTCTGGACAGGACTATTTCAGCCCCAGCATTTT. Encoded protein: CASSRGGVWTGLFQPQHF.

The V call is TRBV11-2, the J call TRBJ2-7; D perhaps matches TRBD2 (6 bases). Trimming removed 3 bases at V and 4 bases at J, with 19 bases between. The CDR3 spans 16 residues. The germline V gene encodes CDR1 SGHAT and CDR2 FQNNGV. This CDR3 reads CASSLTREVSPYEQYF. CDR3 DNA: TGTGCCAGCAGCTTGACCAGGGAGGTCTCTCCATACGAGCAGTACTTC.

The V call is TRBV2, the J call TRBJ1-1; D not certain. Trimming removed 1 base at V and 0 bases at J, with 9 bases between. This CDR3 contains 15 residues. In germline, CDR1 is SNHLY, CDR2 FYNNEI. The chain's CDR3 is CASSEDEGVNTEAFF. For the CDR3, the DNA is TGTGCCAGCAGTGAAGACGAGGGTGTGAACACTGAAGCTTTCTTT.

This chain uses TRBV7-9 with TRBJ2-6; 7 nucleotides match TRBD2. Germline CDR1 reads SEHNR; CDR2 reads FQNEAQ (reference sequence). V shed 4 bases and J 4 bases; nucleotides not matched to a gene: 13. The CDR3 length is 18 residues. The DNA for the CDR3 is TGTGCCAGCAGCTCCACTAACGGGAGAGCGGGAGGGGCCAACGTCCTGACTTTC. This gives the protein CASSSTNGRAGGANVLTF.

The chain employs TRBV29-1 and TRBJ2-1; no clear D gene. The V end was cut by 4 bases, the J end by 2 bases, with 12 bases between. Per the germline V gene, CDR1 is SQVTM and CDR2 is ANQGSEA. The CDR3 totals 14 residues. CDR3 loop: CSVVGGITYNEQFF. In DNA, the CDR3 is TGCAGCGTTGTGGGTGGCATCACCTACAATGAGCAGTTCTTC.

A remark on this clone: One end of the junction does not line up with germline, which may come from a read error. The chain couples TRBV7-7 to TRBJ2-1, with 7 bases identical to TRBD2. This CDR3 region has 19 residues. Germline assignment: CDR1 SSHAT and CDR2 FNYEAQ (reference sequence). CDR3 amino acids: CASSPRWVVGLADNNEQFF. In DNA form, the CDR3 reads TGTGCTAGCAGCCCCCGGTGGGTGGTGGGCCTAGCGGACAACAATGAGCAGTTCTTC.

This chain connects TRBV5-4 to TRBJ2-5; D may correspond to TRBD1 or TRBD2 (7 bases each). V lost 4 bases to trimming and J lost 0 bases, with 13 bases between them. CDR3 length equals 15 residues. The germline V gene has CDR1 SGHNT and CDR2 YYREEE (reference sequence). CDR3 in DNA: TGTGCCAGCAGCGACCAGGGGGGGAACCAAGAGACCCAGTACTTC. The encoded protein is CASSDQGGNQETQYF.

This sequence joins TRBV6-1 and TRBJ1-2, with D uncertain. CDR1 and CDR2 from the germline V gene are MNHNS and SASEGT. The CDR3 length is 15 residues. Trimming shortened V by 1 base and J by 2 bases, and 11 bases separated the two germline ends. DNA for the CDR3: TGTGCCAGCAGTGAAGAGTTGAATCCAAACTATGGCTACACCTTC. It specifies CASSEELNPNYGYTF.

This sequence joins TRBV5-1 and TRBJ2-7; D ambiguous. V lost 0 bases, J lost 0 bases, and 4 bases lay in between. The germline V gene has CDR1 SGHRS and CDR2 YFSETQ. CDR3 length equals 13 residues. CDR3 coding DNA: TGCGCCAGCAGCTTGGAAAACTCCTACGAGCAGTACTTC. It encodes CASSLENSYEQYF.

The chain carries TRBV4-3 and TRBJ2-3; D is possibly TRBD1 (6 bases). The V end lost 2 bases, the J end lost 2 bases, and 11 bases lay between the germline ends. CDR3 size: 15 residues. Germline lookup yields CDR1 LGHNA and CDR2 YSLEER. CDR3 residues: CASSQTRGITDTQYF. In DNA, the CDR3 is TGCGCCAGCAGCCAAACCAGGGGAATCACAGATACGCAGTATTTT.

As regards this clone: The same CDR3 can be traced to other DNA sequences in this sample. The chain joins TRBV9 to TRBJ2-2; tentatively, D is TRBD2 (5 bases). From germline, CDR1 is SGDLS and CDR2 YYNGEE. V was cut by 5 bases and J by 5 bases, with 10 bases left in between. CDR3 size: 13 residues. CDR3 residues: CASSPTGTGELFF. The CDR3 nucleotides are TGTGCCAGCAGTCCCACGGGGACCGGGGAGCTGTTTTTT.

This sequence joins TRBV6-5 and TRBJ2-7; D remains unclear. V shed 6 bases and J shed 5 bases, with 8 bases lying between them. CDR3 length: 11 amino acids. The germline gives CDR1 MNHEY, CDR2 SVGAGI. The CDR3 loop reads CASRVGHEQYF. The CDR3 DNA reads as TGTGCCAGCAGGGTTGGTCACGAGCAGTACTTC.

V gene TRBV6-5 combines with J gene TRBJ2-7; TRBD2 aligns across 13 bases. Germline assignment: CDR1 MNHEY and CDR2 SVGAGI. This CDR3 has 15 amino acids. With 4 bases clipped from V and 6 bases from J, the junction kept 6 bases outside the gene matches. CDR3 in amino acids: CASSWTSGSSGEQYF. For the CDR3, the DNA is TGTGCCAGCAGTTGGACTAGCGGGAGCTCTGGCGAGCAGTACTTC.

This chain joins TRBV27 and TRBJ2-3; D is unresolved. Trimming took 2 bases from V and 6 from J, leaving 3 bases between them. Germline CDR1 is MNHEY and CDR2 is SMNVEV (reference sequence). This CDR3 contains 11 residues. The CDR3 nucleotides read TGTGCCAGCAGTTTAGTGGATACGCAGTATTTT. It yields the protein CASSLVDTQYF.

The gene calls are TRBV2 and TRBJ2-5; tentative D call: TRBD1 (6 bases). Germline V gives CDR1 SNHLY, CDR2 FYNNEI. V was trimmed by 2 bases and J by 2 bases, leaving 12 bases between them. This CDR3 has 15 amino acids. CDR3 in amino acids: CASSESLDRQETQYF. In DNA, the CDR3 is TGTGCCAGCAGTGAATCGTTGGACAGACAAGAGACCCAGTACTTC.

In the case of this clone: At one boundary the junction diverges from the germline segment, which might be a read error. The chain recombines TRBV7-7 with TRBJ2-1; 12 bases line up with TRBD2. CDR3 size: 17 residues. Germline V lookup: CDR1 SSHAT, CDR2 FNYEAQ (reference sequence). CDR3 nucleotides: TGTGCTAGCAGCCGCGGACTAGCGGGAATATTTGGCAATGAGCAGTTCTTC. Its protein product is CASSRGLAGIFGNEQFF. The complete variable domain, with remaining parts taken from reference TRBV7-7 and TRBJ2-1, reads GAGVSQSPRYKVTKRGQDVTLRCDPISSHATLYWYQQALGQGPEFLTYFNYEAQPDKSGLPSDRFSAERPEGSISTLTIQRTEQRDSAMYRCASSRGLAGIFGNEQFFGPGTRLTVL.